The text below deals with one TCR beta chain. Its antigen is unidentified. The data originate from a study of T cell clonotyping in hematopoietic cell transplantation. Findings and limits, study-wide: After transplant, recipient diversity fell while pathologically expanded clonotypes grew through day 180. Without cell sorting, CD4 versus CD8 contributions remain unresolved.

Here immunoSEQ multiplex PCR was the method, and the copy in TCRdb shows in-frame clones only, minus some. In the table there are roughly 2,100 clones, less than 85% of which are singletons. Sequenced material: peripheral blood mononuclear cells, taken 30 days after allogeneic stem cell transplant. The receptor was derived from a male patient between 45 and 60 years old who had an allogeneic stem cell transplant from an unrelated donor, so the T cells may come from the graft donor. Some clones in this sample may be carry-over from other donors' samples.

CDR3 residues: CASSPLGAVGYNEQFF. The CDR3 DNA is TGTGCCAGCAGTCCACTGGGAGCGGTGGGGTACAATGAGCAGTTCTTC. The chain is built from TRBV28 and TRBJ2-1, with a possible D match to TRBD2 (5 bases). CDR1 and CDR2 (germline): MDHEN, SYDVKM. V was cut by 5 bases and J by 4 bases, with 18 bases left in between. The CDR3 extends over 16 amino acids.